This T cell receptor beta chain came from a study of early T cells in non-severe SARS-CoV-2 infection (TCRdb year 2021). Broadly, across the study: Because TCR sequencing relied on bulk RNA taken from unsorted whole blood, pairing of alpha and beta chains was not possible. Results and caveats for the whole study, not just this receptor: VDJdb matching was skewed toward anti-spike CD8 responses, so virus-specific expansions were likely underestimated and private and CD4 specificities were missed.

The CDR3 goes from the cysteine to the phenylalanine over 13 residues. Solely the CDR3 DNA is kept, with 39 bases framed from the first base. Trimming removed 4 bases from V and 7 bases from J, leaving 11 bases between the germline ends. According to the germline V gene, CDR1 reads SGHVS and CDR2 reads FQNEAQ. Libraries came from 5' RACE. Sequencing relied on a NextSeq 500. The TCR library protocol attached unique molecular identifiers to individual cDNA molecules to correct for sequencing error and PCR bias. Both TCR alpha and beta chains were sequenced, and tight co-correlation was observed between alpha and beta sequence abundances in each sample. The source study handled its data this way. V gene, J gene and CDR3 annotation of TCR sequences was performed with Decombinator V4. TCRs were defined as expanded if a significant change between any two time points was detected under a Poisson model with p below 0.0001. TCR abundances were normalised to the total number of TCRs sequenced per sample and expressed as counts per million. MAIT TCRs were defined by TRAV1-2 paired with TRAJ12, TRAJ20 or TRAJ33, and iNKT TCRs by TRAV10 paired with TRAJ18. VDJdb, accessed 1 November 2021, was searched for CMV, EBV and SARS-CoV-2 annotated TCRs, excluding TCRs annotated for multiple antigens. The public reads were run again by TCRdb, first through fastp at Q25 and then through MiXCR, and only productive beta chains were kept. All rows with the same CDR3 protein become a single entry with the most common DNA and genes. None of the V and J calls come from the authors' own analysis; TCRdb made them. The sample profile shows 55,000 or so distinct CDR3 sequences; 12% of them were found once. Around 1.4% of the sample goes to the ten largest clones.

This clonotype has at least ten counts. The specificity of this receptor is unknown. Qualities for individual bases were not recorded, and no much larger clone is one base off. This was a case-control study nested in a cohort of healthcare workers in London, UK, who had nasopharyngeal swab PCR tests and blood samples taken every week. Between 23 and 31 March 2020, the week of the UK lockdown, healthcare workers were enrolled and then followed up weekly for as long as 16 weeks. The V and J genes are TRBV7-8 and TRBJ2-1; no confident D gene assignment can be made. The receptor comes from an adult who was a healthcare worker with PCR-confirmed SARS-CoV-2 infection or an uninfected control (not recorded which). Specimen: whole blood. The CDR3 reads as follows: CASSSLSGNEQFF. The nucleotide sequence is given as TGTGCCAGCAGCTCCCTCTCCGGGAATGAGCAGTTCTTC.